These T cell receptor beta chains were read from a single sample in a study of early stage breast cancer tumors. The repertoire was sequenced with immunoSEQ multiplex PCR; TCRdb's copy has only in-frame clones and lacks some. The repertoire holds some 21,000 clones, with 75% to 80% as singletons. The specimen sequenced was blood. Receptor source: a person in their sixties with breast cancer. Both conserved end residues are part of each CDR3. Each record gives: V gene, D gene, J gene, clone size, CDR3 DNA, CDR3 protein. The D gene is left open where the match is weak. Clone size, where shown, is once, few, many, or a class for clones that have expanded.

v_gene: TRBV28
d_gene: .
j_gene: TRBJ1-5
abundance: few
CDR3nt: TGTGCCAGCAGTTTTGGCAATCAGCCCCAGCATTTT
CDR3aa: CASSFGNQPQHF

v_gene: TRBV5-6
d_gene: TRBD1
j_gene: TRBJ2-5
abundance: .
CDR3nt: TGTGCCAGCAGCGGCGACAGGGTCGAGACCCAGTACTTC
CDR3aa: CASSGDRVETQYF

v_gene: TRBV7-3
d_gene: TRBD2
j_gene: TRBJ2-5
abundance: .
CDR3nt: TGTGCCAGCAGTCAAAGCGGGGGACGACAAGAGACCCAGTACTTC
CDR3aa: CASSQSGGRQETQYF

v_gene: TRBV30
d_gene: .
j_gene: TRBJ1-1
abundance: few
CDR3nt: TGTGCCTGGAGGGCAAGGGTGAACACTGAAGCTTTCTTT
CDR3aa: CAWRARVNTEAFF

v_gene: TRBV9
d_gene: .
j_gene: TRBJ2-2
abundance: .
CDR3nt: TGTGCCAGCAGCGAGAGGGGGGCGGGGATGAACACCGGGGAGCTGTTTTTT
CDR3aa: CASSERGAGMNTGELFF

v_gene: TRBV7-9
d_gene: .
j_gene: TRBJ1-2
abundance: medium-sized
CDR3nt: TGTGCCAGCAGCAACTCCCTGGGGGGGCTCGATGGCTACACCTTC
CDR3aa: CASSNSLGGLDGYTF

v_gene: TRBV19
d_gene: TRBD2
j_gene: TRBJ2-4
abundance: few
CDR3nt: TGTGCCAGTAGTCGGGAAGCGGGGAGGCTAGCCAAAAACATTCAGTACTTC
CDR3aa: CASSREAGRLAKNIQYF

v_gene: TRBV27
d_gene: .
j_gene: TRBJ2-5
abundance: once
CDR3nt: TGTGCCAGCAGATCCAGAGGTCTCCAAGGAGAGACCCAGTACTTC
CDR3aa: CASRSRGLQGETQYF

v_gene: TRBV6-1
d_gene: .
j_gene: TRBJ1-5
abundance: .
CDR3nt: TGTGCCAGCAGACAGGCCATCAATAGCAATCAGCCCCAGCATTTT
CDR3aa: CASRQAINSNQPQHF

v_gene: TRBV9
d_gene: .
j_gene: TRBJ1-1
abundance: .
CDR3nt: TGTGCCAGCAGCGTAGACCCATTGGAGGGGACGCAAGCTTTCTTT
CDR3aa: CASSVDPLEGTQAFF

v_gene: TRBV7-8
d_gene: TRBD2
j_gene: TRBJ2-7
abundance: .
CDR3nt: TGTGCCAGCCGTCTGGGGACTAACGTGTACGAGCAGTACTTC
CDR3aa: CASRLGTNVYEQYF

v_gene: TRBV15
d_gene: .
j_gene: TRBJ1-2
abundance: .
CDR3nt: TGTGCCACCAAGGGCCAGCTTAACTATGGCTACACCTTC
CDR3aa: CATKGQLNYGYTF

v_gene: TRBV27
d_gene: .
j_gene: TRBJ1-1
abundance: .
CDR3nt: TGTGCCAGCACTACCTTTCGTTTGGGTGGGACTGAAGCTTTCTTT
CDR3aa: CASTTFRLGGTEAFF

v_gene: TRBV27
d_gene: .
j_gene: TRBJ2-5
abundance: .
CDR3nt: TGTGCCAGCAGTTTGAGCGGTCAGACCCAGTACTTC
CDR3aa: CASSLSGQTQYF

v_gene: TRBV5-4
d_gene: .
j_gene: TRBJ1-5
abundance: few
CDR3nt: TGTGCCAGCAGCTTCGATAGCAATCAGCCCCAGCATTTT
CDR3aa: CASSFDSNQPQHF

v_gene: TRBV7-2
d_gene: TRBD1
j_gene: TRBJ1-5
abundance: .
CDR3nt: TGTGCCAGCAGCTGGGGAGGACAGGTGAGTGGTCAGCCCCAGCATTTT
CDR3aa: CASSWGGQVSGQPQHF

v_gene: TRBV11-3
d_gene: .
j_gene: TRBJ2-5
abundance: .
CDR3nt: TGTGCCAGCAGCTCACTCAAAACTACAGGGTTGGAAGAGACCCAGTACTTC
CDR3aa: CASSSLKTTGLEETQYF

v_gene: TRBV20-1
d_gene: .
j_gene: TRBJ1-2
abundance: few
CDR3nt: TGCAGTGCTAGAGGCCGATATGGCTACACCTTC
CDR3aa: CSARGRYGYTF

v_gene: TRBV5-1
d_gene: .
j_gene: TRBJ2-7
abundance: few
CDR3nt: TGCGCCAGCAGCTTGGCGACTGGAATCTACGAGCAGTACTTC
CDR3aa: CASSLATGIYEQYF

v_gene: TRBV18
d_gene: .
j_gene: TRBJ2-7
abundance: .
CDR3nt: TGTGCCAGCTCACCACCGAACGCGGGGGCAAGGCTTAACGAGCAGTACTTC
CDR3aa: CASSPPNAGARLNEQYF

v_gene: TRBV15
d_gene: .
j_gene: TRBJ2-7
abundance: few
CDR3nt: TGTGCCACCAGCAGAGTTTGGGGGCCTCCAACCTACGAGCAGTACTTC
CDR3aa: CATSRVWGPPTYEQYF

v_gene: TRBV6-5
d_gene: .
j_gene: TRBJ1-1
abundance: .
CDR3nt: TGTGCCAGCACCCTGGGCACTGAAGCTTTCTTT
CDR3aa: CASTLGTEAFF

v_gene: TRBV25-1
d_gene: TRBD2
j_gene: TRBJ2-5
abundance: .
CDR3nt: TGTGCCAGCAGTGCCAGACTAGCGGGGGGTTCGGACCAAGAGACCCAGTACTTC
CDR3aa: CASSARLAGGSDQETQYF

v_gene: TRBV7-9
d_gene: .
j_gene: TRBJ2-7
abundance: .
CDR3nt: TGTGCCAGCAGCTTAGATGGCGAGCAGTACTTC
CDR3aa: CASSLDGEQYF

v_gene: TRBV4-1
d_gene: TRBD1
j_gene: TRBJ1-5
abundance: few
CDR3nt: TGCGCCAGCAGCCGAGGACAGGGTGGCGACAATCAGCCCCAGCATTTT
CDR3aa: CASSRGQGGDNQPQHF

v_gene: TRBV4-1
d_gene: TRBD1
j_gene: TRBJ1-2
abundance: .
CDR3nt: TGCGCCAGCAGCCGGAGACAGGGAGGGTGGGGATATGGCTACACCTTC
CDR3aa: CASSRRQGGWGYGYTF

v_gene: TRBV10-3
d_gene: .
j_gene: TRBJ2-5
abundance: .
CDR3nt: TGTGCCATCAGTGTGGGAGCCCCGGGGCGGACCCAAGAGACCCAGTACTTC
CDR3aa: CAISVGAPGRTQETQYF

v_gene: TRBV27
d_gene: .
j_gene: TRBJ1-2
abundance: few
CDR3nt: TGTGCCAGCAGCTCCCCGCCGGGTGGCTACACCTTC
CDR3aa: CASSSPPGGYTF

v_gene: TRBV5-6
d_gene: .
j_gene: TRBJ1-2
abundance: .
CDR3nt: TGTGCCAGCAGCGTCAGCTCTAACTATGGCTACACCTTC
CDR3aa: CASSVSSNYGYTF

v_gene: TRBV7-8
d_gene: .
j_gene: TRBJ1-1
abundance: .
CDR3nt: TGTGCCAGCAGCTTACTCTTACTTTCTGAAGCTTTCTTT
CDR3aa: CASSLLLLSEAFF

v_gene: TRBV25-1
d_gene: TRBD1
j_gene: TRBJ1-5
abundance: .
CDR3nt: TGTGCCAGCAGGGCCGGGACAGGTAGCAATCAGCCCCAGCATTTT
CDR3aa: CASRAGTGSNQPQHF